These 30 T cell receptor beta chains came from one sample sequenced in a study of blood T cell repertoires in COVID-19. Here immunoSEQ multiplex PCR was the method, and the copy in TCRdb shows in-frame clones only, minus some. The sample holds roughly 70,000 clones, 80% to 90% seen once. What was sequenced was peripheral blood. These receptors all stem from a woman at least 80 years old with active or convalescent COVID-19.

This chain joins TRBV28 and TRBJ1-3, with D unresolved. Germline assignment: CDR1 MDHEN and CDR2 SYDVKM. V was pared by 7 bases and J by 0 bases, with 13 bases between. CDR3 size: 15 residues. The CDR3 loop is CASTKAVLSGNTIYF. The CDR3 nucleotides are TGTGCCAGCACCAAAGCGGTTCTCTCTGGAAACACCATATATTTT.

CDR3 residues: CATSSRAVYNEQFF. The DNA for the CDR3 is TGTGCCACCAGCAGCAGGGCTGTCTACAATGAGCAGTTCTTC. The V and J genes are TRBV15 and TRBJ2-1, with D possibly TRBD1 on 5 matching bases. The CDR3 is 14 residues long. V dropped 3 bases and J dropped 3 bases, with 9 bases sitting between them. Germline V lookup: CDR1 LNHNV, CDR2 YYDKDF (reference sequence).

In nucleotides, the CDR3 is TGTGCCAGCAATGGACAAACGAGCAATCAGCCCCAGCATTTT. Its translation: CASNGQTSNQPQHF. J is TRBJ1-5 and V is TRBV6-6; D might be TRBD1 (5 bases). Per the germline V gene, CDR1 is MNHNY and CDR2 is SVGAGI (reference sequence). Trimming left V 7 bases short and J 1 base short, with 11 bases between. This CDR3 has 14 amino acids.

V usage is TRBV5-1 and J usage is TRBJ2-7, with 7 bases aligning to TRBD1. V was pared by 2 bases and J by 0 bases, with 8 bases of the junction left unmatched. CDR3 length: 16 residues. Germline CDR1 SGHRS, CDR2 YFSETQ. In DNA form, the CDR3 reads TGCGCCAGCAGCTTACAGGGGACCCAGACCTCCTACGAGCAGTACTTC. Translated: CASSLQGTQTSYEQYF.

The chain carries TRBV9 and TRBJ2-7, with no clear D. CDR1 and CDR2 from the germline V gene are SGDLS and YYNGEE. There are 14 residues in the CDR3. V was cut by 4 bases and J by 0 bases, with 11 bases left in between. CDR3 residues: CASSPTPSSYEQYF. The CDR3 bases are TGTGCCAGCAGCCCGACACCGTCCTCCTACGAGCAGTACTTC.

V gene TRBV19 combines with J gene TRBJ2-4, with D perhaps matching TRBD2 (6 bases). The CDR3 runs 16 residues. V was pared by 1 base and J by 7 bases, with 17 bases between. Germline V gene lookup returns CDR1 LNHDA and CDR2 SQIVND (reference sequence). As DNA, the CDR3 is TGTGCCAGTAGTATAGGTTTAGGGGAGGCTCGGAACATTCAGTACTTC. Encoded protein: CASSIGLGEARNIQYF.

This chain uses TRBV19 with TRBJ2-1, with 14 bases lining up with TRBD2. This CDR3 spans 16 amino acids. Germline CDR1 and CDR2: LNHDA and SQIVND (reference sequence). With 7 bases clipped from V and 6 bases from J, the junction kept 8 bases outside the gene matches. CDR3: CASTTGTSGSFNEQFF. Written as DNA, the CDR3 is TGTGCCAGTACCACCGGGACTAGCGGGAGCTTCAATGAGCAGTTCTTC.

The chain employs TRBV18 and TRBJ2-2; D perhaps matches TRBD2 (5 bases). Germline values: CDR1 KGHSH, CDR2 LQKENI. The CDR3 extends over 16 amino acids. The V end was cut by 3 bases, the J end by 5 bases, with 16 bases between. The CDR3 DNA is TGTGCCAGCTCACCCACAACTAGTCTAGAGACCGGGGAGCTGTTTTTT. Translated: CASSPTTSLETGELFF.

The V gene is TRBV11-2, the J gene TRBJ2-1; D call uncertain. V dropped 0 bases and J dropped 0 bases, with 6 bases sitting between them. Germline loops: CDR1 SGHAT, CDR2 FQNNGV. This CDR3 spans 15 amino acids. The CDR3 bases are TGTGCCAGCAGCTTAGACAGGTTCTCCTACAATGAGCAGTTCTTC. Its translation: CASSLDRFSYNEQFF.

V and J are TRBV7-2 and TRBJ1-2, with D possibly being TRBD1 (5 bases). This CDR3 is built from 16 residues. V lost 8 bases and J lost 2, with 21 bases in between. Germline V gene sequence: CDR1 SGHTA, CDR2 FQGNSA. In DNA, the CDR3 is TGTGCCAGCGCCCGAGCCGGCGGGGGTGCGAACTATGGCTACACCTTC. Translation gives CASARAGGGANYGYTF.

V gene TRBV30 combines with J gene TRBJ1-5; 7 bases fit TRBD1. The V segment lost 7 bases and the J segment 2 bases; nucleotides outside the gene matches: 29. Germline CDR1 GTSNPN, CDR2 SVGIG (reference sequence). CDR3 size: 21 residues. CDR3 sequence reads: CASNPRQGRAFLVVGNQPQHF. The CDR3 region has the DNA TGTGCCTCAAACCCGAGACAGGGAAGAGCTTTCCTCGTTGTTGGCAATCAGCCCCAGCATTTT.

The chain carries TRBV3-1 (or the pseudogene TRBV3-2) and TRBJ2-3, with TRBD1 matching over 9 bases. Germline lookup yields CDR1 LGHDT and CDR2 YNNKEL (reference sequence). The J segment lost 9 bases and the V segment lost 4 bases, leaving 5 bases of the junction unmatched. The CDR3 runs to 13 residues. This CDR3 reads CASSRDRVGTQYF. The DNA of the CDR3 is TGTGCCAGCAGCCGGGACAGGGTGGGGACGCAGTATTTT.

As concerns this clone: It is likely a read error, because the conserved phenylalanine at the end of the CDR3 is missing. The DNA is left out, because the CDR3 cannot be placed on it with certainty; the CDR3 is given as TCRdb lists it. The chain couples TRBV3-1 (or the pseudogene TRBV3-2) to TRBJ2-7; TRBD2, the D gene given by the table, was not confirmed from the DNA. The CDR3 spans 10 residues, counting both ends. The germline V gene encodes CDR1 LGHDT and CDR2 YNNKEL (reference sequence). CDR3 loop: CASSQDRSSG.

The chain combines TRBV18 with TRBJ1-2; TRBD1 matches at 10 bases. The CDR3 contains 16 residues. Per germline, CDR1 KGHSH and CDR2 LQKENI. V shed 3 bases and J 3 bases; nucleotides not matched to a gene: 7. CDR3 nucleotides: TGTGCCAGCTCACCTGGAAGACAGGGGGCCTACTATGGCTACACCTTC. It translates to CASSPGRQGAYYGYTF.

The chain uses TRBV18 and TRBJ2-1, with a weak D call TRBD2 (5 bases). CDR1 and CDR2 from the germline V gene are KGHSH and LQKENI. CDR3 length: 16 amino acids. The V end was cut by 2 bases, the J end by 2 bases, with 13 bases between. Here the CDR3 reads CASSPWTEGAYNEQFF. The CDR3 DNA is TGTGCCAGCTCACCATGGACCGAGGGCGCCTACAATGAGCAGTTCTTC.

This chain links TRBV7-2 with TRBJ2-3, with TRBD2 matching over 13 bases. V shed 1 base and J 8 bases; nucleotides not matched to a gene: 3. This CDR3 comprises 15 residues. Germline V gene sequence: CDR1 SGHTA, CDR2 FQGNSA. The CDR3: CASSLGLAGGSTQYF. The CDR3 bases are TGTGCCAGCAGCTTAGGACTAGCGGGAGGTTCTACGCAGTATTTT.

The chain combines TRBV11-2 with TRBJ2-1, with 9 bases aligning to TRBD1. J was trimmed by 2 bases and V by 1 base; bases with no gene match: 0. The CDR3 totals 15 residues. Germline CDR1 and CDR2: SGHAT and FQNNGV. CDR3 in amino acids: CASSLGDRAYNEQFF. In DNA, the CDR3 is TGTGCCAGCAGCTTAGGGGACAGGGCCTACAATGAGCAGTTCTTC.

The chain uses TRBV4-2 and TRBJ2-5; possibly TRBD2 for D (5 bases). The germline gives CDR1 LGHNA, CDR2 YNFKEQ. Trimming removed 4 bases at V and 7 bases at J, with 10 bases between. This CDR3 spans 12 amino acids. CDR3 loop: CASSPELGTQYF. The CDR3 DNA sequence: TGTGCCAGCAGCCCGGAACTAGGGACCCAGTACTTC.

The CDR3 region is CASSGQGGGVQYF. The CDR3 region has the DNA TGCGCCAGCAGCGGTCAGGGGGGCGGGGTGCAGTACTTC. The chain couples TRBV5-1 to TRBJ2-7, with D possibly matching TRBD1 (7 bases). The CDR3 loop spans 13 amino acids. V gave up 4 bases and J gave up 9 bases, with 17 bases separating them. Germline V gene sequence: CDR1 SGHRS, CDR2 YFSETQ.

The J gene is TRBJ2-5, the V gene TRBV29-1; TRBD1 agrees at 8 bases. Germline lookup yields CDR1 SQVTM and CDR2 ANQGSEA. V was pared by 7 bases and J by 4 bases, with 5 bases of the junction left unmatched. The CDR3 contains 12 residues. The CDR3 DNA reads TGCAGCGCGAAGACAGGGGCAGAGACCCAGTACTTC. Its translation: CSAKTGAETQYF.

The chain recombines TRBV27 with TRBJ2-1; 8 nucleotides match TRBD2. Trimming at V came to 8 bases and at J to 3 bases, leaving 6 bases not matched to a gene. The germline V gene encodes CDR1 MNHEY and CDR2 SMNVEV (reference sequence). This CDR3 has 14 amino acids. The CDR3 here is CASRIAGLYNEQFF. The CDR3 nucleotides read TGTGCCAGCCGAATAGCGGGACTCTACAATGAGCAGTTCTTC.

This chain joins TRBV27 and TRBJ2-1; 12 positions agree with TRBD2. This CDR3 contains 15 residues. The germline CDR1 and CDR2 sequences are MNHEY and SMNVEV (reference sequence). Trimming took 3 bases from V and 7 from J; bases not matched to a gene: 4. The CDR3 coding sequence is TGTGCCAGCAGTTTTCTAGCGGGAGGGCCGAATGAGCAGTTCTTC. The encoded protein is CASSFLAGGPNEQFF.

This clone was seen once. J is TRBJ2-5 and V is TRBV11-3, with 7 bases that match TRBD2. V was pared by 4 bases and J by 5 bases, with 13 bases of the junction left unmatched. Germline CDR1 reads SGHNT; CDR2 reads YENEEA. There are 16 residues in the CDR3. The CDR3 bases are TGTGCCAGCAGCTCACCTTTCGCGGGAGTATTGGAGACCCAGTACTTC. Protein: CASSSPFAGVLETQYF.

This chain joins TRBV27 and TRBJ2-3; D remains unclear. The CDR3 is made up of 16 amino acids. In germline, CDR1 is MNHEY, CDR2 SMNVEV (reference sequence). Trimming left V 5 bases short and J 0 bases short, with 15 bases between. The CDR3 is CASSPTILPSTDTQYF. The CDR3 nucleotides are TGTGCCAGCAGTCCTACCATATTGCCAAGCACAGATACGCAGTATTTT.

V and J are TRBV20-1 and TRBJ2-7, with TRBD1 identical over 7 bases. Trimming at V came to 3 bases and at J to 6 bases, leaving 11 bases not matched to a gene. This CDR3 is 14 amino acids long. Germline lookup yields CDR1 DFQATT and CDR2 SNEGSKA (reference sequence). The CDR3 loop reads CSASSRTGTGEQYF. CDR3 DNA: TGCAGTGCTAGTTCGCGGACAGGCACTGGCGAGCAGTACTTC.

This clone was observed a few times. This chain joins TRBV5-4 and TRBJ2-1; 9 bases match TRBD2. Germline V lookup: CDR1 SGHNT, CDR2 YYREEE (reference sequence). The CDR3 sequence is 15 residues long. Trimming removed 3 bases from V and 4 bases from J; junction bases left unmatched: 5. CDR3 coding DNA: TGTGCCAGCAGCTCAAGTAGCGGGGGTTACAATGAGCAGTTCTTC. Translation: CASSSSSGGYNEQFF. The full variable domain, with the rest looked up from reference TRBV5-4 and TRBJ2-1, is ETGVTQSPTHLIKTRGQQVTLRCSSQSGHNTVSWYQQALGQGPQFIFQYYREEENGRGNFPPRFSGLQFPNYSSELNVNALELDDSALYLCASSSSSGGYNEQFFGPGTRLTVL.

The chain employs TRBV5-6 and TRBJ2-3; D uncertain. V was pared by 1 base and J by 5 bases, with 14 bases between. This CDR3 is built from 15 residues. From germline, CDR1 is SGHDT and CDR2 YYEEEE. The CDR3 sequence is CASSLRWLVGDTQYF. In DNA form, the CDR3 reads TGTGCCAGCAGCTTGCGGTGGCTAGTCGGAGATACGCAGTATTTT.

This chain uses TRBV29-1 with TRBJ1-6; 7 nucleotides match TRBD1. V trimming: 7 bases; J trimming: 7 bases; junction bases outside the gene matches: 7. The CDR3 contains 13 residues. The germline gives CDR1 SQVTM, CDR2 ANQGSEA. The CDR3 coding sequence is TGCAGCGCCAGACAGGGTTTGAATTCACCCCTCCACTTT. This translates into CSARQGLNSPLHF.

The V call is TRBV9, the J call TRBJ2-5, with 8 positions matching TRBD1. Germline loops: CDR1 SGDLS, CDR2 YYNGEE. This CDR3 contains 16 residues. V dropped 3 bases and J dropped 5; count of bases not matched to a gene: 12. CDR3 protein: CASSGQIHTGGETQYF. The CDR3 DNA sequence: TGTGCCAGCAGCGGACAAATACATACAGGGGGGGAGACCCAGTACTTC. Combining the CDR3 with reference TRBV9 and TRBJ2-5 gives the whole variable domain DSGVTQTPKHLITATGQRVTLRCSPRSGDLSVYWYQQSLDQGLQFLIQYYNGEERAKGNILERFSAQQFPDLHSELNLSSLELGDSALYFCASSGQIHTGGETQYFGPGTRLLVL.

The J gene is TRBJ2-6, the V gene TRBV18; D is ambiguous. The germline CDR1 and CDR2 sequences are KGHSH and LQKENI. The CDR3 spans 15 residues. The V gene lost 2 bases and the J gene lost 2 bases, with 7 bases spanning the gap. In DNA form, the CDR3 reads TGTGCCAGCTCACCAATTGGCACTGGGGCCAACGTCCTGACTTTC. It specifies CASSPIGTGANVLTF. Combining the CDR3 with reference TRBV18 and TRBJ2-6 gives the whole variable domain NAGVMQNPRHLVRRRGQEARLRCSPMKGHSHVYWYRQLPEEGLKFMVYLQKENIIDESGMPKERFSAEFPKEGPSILRIQQVVRGDSAAYFCASSPIGTGANVLTFGAGSRLTVL.